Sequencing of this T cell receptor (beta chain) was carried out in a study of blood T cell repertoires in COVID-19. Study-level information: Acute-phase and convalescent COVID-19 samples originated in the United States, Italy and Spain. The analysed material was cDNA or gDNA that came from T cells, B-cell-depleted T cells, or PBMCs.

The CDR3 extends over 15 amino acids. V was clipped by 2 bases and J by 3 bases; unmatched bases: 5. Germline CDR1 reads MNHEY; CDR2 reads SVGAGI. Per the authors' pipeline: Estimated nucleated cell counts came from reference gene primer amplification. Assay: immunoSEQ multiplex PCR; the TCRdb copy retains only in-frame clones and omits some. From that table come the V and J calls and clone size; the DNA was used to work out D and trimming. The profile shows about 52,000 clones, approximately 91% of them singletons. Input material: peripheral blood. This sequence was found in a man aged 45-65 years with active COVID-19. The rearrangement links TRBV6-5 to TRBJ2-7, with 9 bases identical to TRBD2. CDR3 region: CASSYGKREVYEQYF. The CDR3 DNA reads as TGTGCCAGCAGTTACGGTAAGCGGGAGGTCTACGAGCAGTACTTC.